This TCR beta chain was captured in a study of blood T cells in healthy people across ages. Overall study findings and caveats: Diversity of TCR beta correlated strongly with naive T cell percentage. Naive and antigen-experienced cells could not be conclusively compared, given unsorted PBMCs. Per million T cells, TCR beta diversity dropped about linearly as age rose. Diversity estimated from one million T cells was considered an underestimate.

Remarks on this clonotype: No antigen is known for it.

For the second PCR, which ran for 7 to 11 cycles, a sample-barcoded 5' primer and a J-beta primer mix were used. Using its own MiXCR run on the 5' RACE reads, TCRdb lists one record per CDR3 protein. The sample records under 1,000,000 distinct CDR3 sequences, 35% to 40% being singletons. V lost 1 base, J lost 7 bases, and 9 bases stayed unmatched. Germline V gene sequence: CDR1 SGHRS, CDR2 YFSETQ. This CDR3 is 16 amino acids long. This chain links TRBV5-1 with TRBJ2-1; 9 bases match TRBD1. The TCR sequence derives from a man younger than 30 in good health. Sequenced material: blood. In DNA, the CDR3 is TGCGCCAGCAGCTTGTTTGCGACAGGGGGAATGAATGAGCAGTTCTTC. Residues: CASSLFATGGMNEQFF.